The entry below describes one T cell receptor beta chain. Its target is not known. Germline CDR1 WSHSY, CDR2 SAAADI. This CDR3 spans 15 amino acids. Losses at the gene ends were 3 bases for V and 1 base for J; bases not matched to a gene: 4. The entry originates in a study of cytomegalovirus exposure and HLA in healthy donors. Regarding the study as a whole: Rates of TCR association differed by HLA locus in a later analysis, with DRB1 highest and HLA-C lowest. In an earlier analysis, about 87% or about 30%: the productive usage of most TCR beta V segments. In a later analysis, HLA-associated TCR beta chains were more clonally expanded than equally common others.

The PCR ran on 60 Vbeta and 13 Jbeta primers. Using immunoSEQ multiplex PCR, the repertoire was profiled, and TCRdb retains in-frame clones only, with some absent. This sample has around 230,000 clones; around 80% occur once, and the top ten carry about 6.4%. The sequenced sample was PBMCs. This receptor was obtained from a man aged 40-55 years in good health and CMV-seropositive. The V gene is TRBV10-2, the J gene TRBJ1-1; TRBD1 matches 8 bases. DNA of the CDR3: TGCGCCAGCAGTGACCCAGGGGGCGCGAACACTGAAGCTTTCTTT. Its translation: CASSDPGGANTEAFF.